The 7 T cell receptor beta chains reported below all come from one sample, sequenced in a study of regulatory T cells in long-lasting Graves disease. The time point here: newly diagnosed GD, antithyroid drugs for less than 3 months. PBMCs were the source of the RNA used for TCR sequencing. Library construction for TCR beta used iRepertoire HTBI primers and Arm-PCR of CDR3 regions. From the multiplex PCR reads, TCRdb called clonotypes with MiXCR, one entry per CDR3 protein. The repertoire holds 530,000 or so distinct CDR3 sequences, with about 16% as singletons. These data also formed part of another study, on T cells in Graves' hyperthyroidism and ophthalmopathy.

The specimen comprised peripheral blood mononuclear cells (PBMCs), sampled at new diagnosis, from a patient treated with antithyroid drugs. These TCRs come from a man younger than 35 with Graves disease.

This clonotype was counted ten times or more. The gene calls are TRBV5-1 and TRBJ2-3; possibly TRBD1 or TRBD2 for D (6 bases each). The germline V and J ends were trimmed by 3 bases and 2 bases, with 16 bases remaining between them. This CDR3 spans 16 amino acids. The germline V gene encodes CDR1 SGHRS and CDR2 YFSETQ. The DNA for the CDR3 is TGCGCCAGCAGCTGGGGAGGACAGATCAACACAGATACGCAGTATTTT. Translation gives CASSWGGQINTDTQYF.

This clonotype was detected a few times. The rearrangement links TRBV27 to TRBJ2-7, with 8 positions matching TRBD1. The trim removed 1 base at V and 2 bases at J, leaving 19 bases unmatched. The germline gives CDR1 MNHEY, CDR2 SMNVEV (reference sequence). The CDR3 spans 20 residues. This chain's CDR3 is CASSLWVPTGDRSVPYEQYF. The CDR3 bases are TGTGCCAGCAGTTTATGGGTCCCGACAGGGGATAGAAGTGTACCCTACGAGCAGTACTTC.

There are a few counts of this clonotype. The rearrangement links TRBV19 to TRBJ1-1, with 12 bases fitting TRBD1. CDR3 size: 19 residues. Trimming cost V 6 bases and J 3 bases; bases outside gene matches: 17. Looked up from germline, CDR1 is LNHDA and CDR2 is SQIVND (reference sequence). CDR3 DNA sequence: TGTGCCAGTAGAAAGAGCGGGACAGGGGGCGAGCGGGTCTACACTGAAGCTTTCTTT. Its translation is CASRKSGTGGERVYTEAFF.

The CDR3 spells CSASGPGTYEQYF. CDR3 in DNA: TGCAGTGCTAGCGGACCCGGAACTTACGAGCAGTACTTC. This chain joins TRBV20-1 and TRBJ2-7; D remains unclear. There are 13 residues in the CDR3. Germline V lookup: CDR1 DFQATT, CDR2 SNEGSKA (reference sequence). Trimming cost V 3 bases and J 4 bases, with 13 bases left between them.

This clonotype was observed a few times. CDR3 coding DNA: TGCAGTGCCCTCAGCCGGGACGCCCCTAGAAATGAGCAGTTCTTC. As protein: CSALSRDAPRNEQFF. The chain employs TRBV20-1 and TRBJ2-5; D might be TRBD1 or TRBD2, each matching 5 bases. The J call is doubtful: the DNA matches TRBJ2-1 better. Germline V gene lookup returns CDR1 DFQATT and CDR2 SNEGSKA (reference sequence). This CDR3 has 15 amino acids.

The CDR3 DNA follows: TGTGCCAGCAGTTTGGGGAGGGAGGGCGGGACCTACGAGCAGTACTTC. Translating it yields CASSLGREGGTYEQYF. This sequence joins TRBV7-8 and TRBJ2-7, with TRBD2 identical over 7 bases. The CDR3 covers 16 residues. Germline assignment: CDR1 SGHVS and CDR2 FQNEAQ. V was pared by 6 bases and J by 2 bases, with 13 bases of the junction left unmatched.

This clonotype has a count of ten or more. This sequence joins TRBV4-1 and TRBJ2-3; D might be TRBD2 (8 bases). Per the germline V gene, CDR1 is MGHRA and CDR2 is YSYEKL. V lost 5 bases and J lost 5, with 23 bases in between. The CDR3 is made up of 17 amino acids. CDR3: CASSSPGGAGVGDTQYF. DNA for the CDR3: TGCGCCAGCAGCTCCCCAGGGGGAGCGGGAGTGGGAGATACGCAGTATTTT.